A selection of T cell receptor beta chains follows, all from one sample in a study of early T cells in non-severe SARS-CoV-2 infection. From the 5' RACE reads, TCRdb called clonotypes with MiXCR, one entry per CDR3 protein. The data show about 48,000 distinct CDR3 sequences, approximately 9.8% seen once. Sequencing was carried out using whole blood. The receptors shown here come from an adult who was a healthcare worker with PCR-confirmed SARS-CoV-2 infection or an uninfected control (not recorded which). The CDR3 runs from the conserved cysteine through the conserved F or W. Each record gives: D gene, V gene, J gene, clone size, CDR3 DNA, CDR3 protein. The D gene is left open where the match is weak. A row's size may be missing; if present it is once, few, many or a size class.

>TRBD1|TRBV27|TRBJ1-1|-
TGTGCCTGCAGTGCGGACAGGTCGCCCCTACCGGGGACTGAAGCTTTCTTT
CACSADRSPLPGTEAFF
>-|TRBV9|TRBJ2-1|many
TGTGCCAGCAGCGTCTCAGGGGCCCGCCACTACTACAATGAGCAGTTCTTC
CASSVSGARHYYNEQFF
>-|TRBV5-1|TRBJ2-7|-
TGCGCCAGCAGCGTATCCGGGACGAACTCCTACGAGCAGTACTTC
CASSVSGTNSYEQYF
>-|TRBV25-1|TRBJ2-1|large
TGTGCCAGCAGTTTAGGGGCGTACGAGCAGTTCTTC
CASSLGAYEQFF
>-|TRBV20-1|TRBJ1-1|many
TGCAGTAACAGAGGGGGGGCTTATAACACTGAAGCTTTCTTT
CSNRGGAYNTEAFF
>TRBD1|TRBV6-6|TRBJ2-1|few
TGTGCCAGCAGGACAACCGGGACAGGATCCGATGAGCAGTTCTTC
CASRTTGTGSDEQFF
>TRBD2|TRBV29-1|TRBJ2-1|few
TGCAGCGCTAGGGCACGGCTAGCGGACTACAATGAGCAGTTCTTC
CSARARLADYNEQFF
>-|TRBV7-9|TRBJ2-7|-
TGTGCCAGCAGCTCGGTCTTCGGGCAGTACTTC
CASSSVFGQYF
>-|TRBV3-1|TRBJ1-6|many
TGTGCCAGCAGCCCCCCACGATCCTCACCCCTCCACTTT
CASSPPRSSPLHF
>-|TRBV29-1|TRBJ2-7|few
TGCAGCGTTGAGGTTGCAGGGGACGAGCAGTACTTC
CSVEVAGDEQYF
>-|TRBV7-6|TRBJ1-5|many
TGTGCCAGCAGCTTAGGTCCGAGCAATCAGCCCCAGCATTTT
CASSLGPSNQPQHF
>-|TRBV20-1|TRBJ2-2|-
TGCAGTGCGATTAAGAACGGGGCCGGGGAGCTGTTTTTT
CSAIKNGAGELFF
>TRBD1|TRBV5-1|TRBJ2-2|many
TGCGCCAGCAGCTTGGCCGCCTGGACAGGGAACACCGGGGAGCTGTTTTTT
CASSLAAWTGNTGELFF
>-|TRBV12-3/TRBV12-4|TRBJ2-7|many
TGTGCCAGCAGCCCCTTCGGGCCTTCCTACGAGCAGTACTTC
CASSPFGPSYEQYF
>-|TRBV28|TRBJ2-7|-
TGTGCCAGCAGTGACCCCCCCTACGAGCAGTACTTC
CASSDPPYEQYF
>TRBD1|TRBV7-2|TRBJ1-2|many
TGTGCCAGCAGCTTTTCCGGGACAGGGGGTTTTGGCTATGGCTACACCTTC
CASSFSGTGGFGYGYTF
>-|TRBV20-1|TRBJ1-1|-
TGCAGTGCTTTCAGGGCGGGCTCTACTGAAGCTTTCTTT
CSAFRAGSTEAFF
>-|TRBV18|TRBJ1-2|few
TGTGCCAGCTCACCTGGGGGCGGCCTTAACTATGGCTACACCTTC
CASSPGGGLNYGYTF
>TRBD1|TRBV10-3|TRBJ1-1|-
TGTGCCATCAGTACACAGGGGAAGTCCACTGAAGCTTTCTTT
CAISTQGKSTEAFF
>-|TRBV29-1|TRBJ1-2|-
TGCAGCGTCGCTGGGAGGGTCAGTGGCTACACCTTC
CSVAGRVSGYTF
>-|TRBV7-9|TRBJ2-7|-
TGTGCCAGCAGCGCCCTGATCGAGCAGTACTTC
CASSALIEQYF
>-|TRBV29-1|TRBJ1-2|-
TGCAGCTTCCGCGCAGGGATTGGCTATGGCTACACCTTC
CSFRAGIGYGYTF
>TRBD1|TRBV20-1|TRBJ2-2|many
TGCAGTGCTCAAGAGACAGGGCTCCACACCGGGGAGCTGTTTTTT
CSAQETGLHTGELFF
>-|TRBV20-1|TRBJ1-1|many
TGCAGTGCTACAGGGACCCCCGGAAAAAACACTGAAGCTTTCTTT
CSATGTPGKNTEAFF
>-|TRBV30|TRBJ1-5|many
TGTGCCTGGAGTGTATCGGGCCTTTGGGGCAATCAGCCCCAGCATTTT
CAWSVSGLWGNQPQHF
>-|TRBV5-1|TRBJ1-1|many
TGCGCCAGCAGCTTTGGGTTAAGCACTGAAGCTTTCTTT
CASSFGLSTEAFF
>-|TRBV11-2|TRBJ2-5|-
TGTGCCAGCGCACCGACCCAAGAGACCCAGTACTTC
CASAPTQETQYF
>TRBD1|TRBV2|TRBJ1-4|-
TGTGCCAGCAGTCAGACAGGGGTTGGAGAAAAACTGTTTTTT
CASSQTGVGEKLFF
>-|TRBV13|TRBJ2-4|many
TGTGCCAGCAGCTTAGGGACAGTTCTAGCCAAAAACATTCAGTACTTC
CASSLGTVLAKNIQYF
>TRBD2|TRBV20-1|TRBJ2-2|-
TGCAGTGCTAGAGATCCGGGACTAGAGGCCGGGGAGCTGTTTTTT
CSARDPGLEAGELFF
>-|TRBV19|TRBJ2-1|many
TGTGCCAGTAGTCCAGGTTCTCCGGGGTACTACAATGAGCAGTTCTTC
CASSPGSPGYYNEQFF
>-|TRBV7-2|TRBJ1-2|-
TGTGCCAGCAGCTTGGACCGAATGTATGGCTACACCTTC
CASSLDRMYGYTF
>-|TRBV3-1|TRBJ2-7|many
TGTGCCAGCAGCCAAGAGGTTCTAGGACCCTACGAGCAGTACTTC
CASSQEVLGPYEQYF
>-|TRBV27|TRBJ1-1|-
TGTGCCAGCAGTCCCCGCCACGCGGGGAACACTGAAGCTTTCTTT
CASSPRHAGNTEAFF
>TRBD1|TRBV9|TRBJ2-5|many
TGTGCCAGCAGCTCCGGACAGGGGCTTAGGTCGGAGACCCAGTACTTC
CASSSGQGLRSETQYF
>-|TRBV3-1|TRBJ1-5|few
TGTGCCAGCAGCCAAAGGCAGGGGTACAATCAGCCCCAGCATTTT
CASSQRQGYNQPQHF
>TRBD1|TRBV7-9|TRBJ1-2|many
TGTGCCGGCGAACAGGGGGCAACTGGCTACACCTTC
CAGEQGATGYTF
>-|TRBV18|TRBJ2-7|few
TGTGCCAGCTCACCACCAGGGCGGGACGAGCAGTACTTC
CASSPPGRDEQYF
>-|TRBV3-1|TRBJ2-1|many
TGTGCCAGCAGCCCTAGGGACTCGGCCTACAATGAGCAGTTCTTC
CASSPRDSAYNEQFF
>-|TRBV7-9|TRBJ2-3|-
TGTGCCAGCAGTCTCACAACGAGGAGAACAGATACGCAGTATTTT
CASSLTTRRTDTQYF
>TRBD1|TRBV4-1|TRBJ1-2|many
TGCGCCAGCAGCCAAGGCGCCGCCGGGACAGCCTATGGCTACACCTTC
CASSQGAAGTAYGYTF
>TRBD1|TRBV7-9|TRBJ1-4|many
TGTGCCAGCAGCTTTACAGGGGGAACTAATGAAAAACTGTTTTTT
CASSFTGGTNEKLFF
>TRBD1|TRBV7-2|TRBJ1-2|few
TGTGCCAGCAGCTCCCGCGGGACAGAGGCCCAACGGGGCTACACCTTC
CASSSRGTEAQRGYTF